These T cell receptor beta chains were read from a single sample in a study of blood T cell repertoires in COVID-19. TCRdb's table, derived via immunoSEQ multiplex PCR, lists solely in-frame clones and lacks some. Of about 200,000 clones in the sample, 83% were seen once. The sample taken for sequencing was peripheral blood. The source of these receptors is a woman in her forties with active or convalescent COVID-19. CDR3s include the opening cysteine and the closing phenylalanine or tryptophan. The D gene is left open where the match is weak. Clone size, where shown, is once, few, many, or a class for clones that have expanded.

clone_size: NA; j_call: TRBJ1-6; v_call: TRBV27; d_call: TRBD1; cdr3_aa: CASSHTGVNSPLHF; cdr3_nt: TGTGCCAGCAGCCACACAGGGGTAAATTCACCCCTCCACTTT
clone_size: NA; j_call: TRBJ2-3; v_call: TRBV7-2; d_call: TRBD2; cdr3_aa: CASSLGTSGGADTQYF; cdr3_nt: TGTGCCAGCAGCTTAGGTACTAGCGGGGGGGCAGATACGCAGTATTTT
clone_size: NA; j_call: TRBJ1-2; v_call: TRBV6-5; d_call: NA; cdr3_aa: CASSYPERSRGCTF; cdr3_nt: TGTGCCAGCAGTTACCCGGAACGCAGCAGAGGCTGCACCTTC
clone_size: few; j_call: TRBJ1-2; v_call: TRBV28; d_call: NA; cdr3_aa: CASSTDRYGYTF; cdr3_nt: TGTGCCAGCAGCACTGACAGATATGGCTACACCTTC
clone_size: NA; j_call: TRBJ2-1; v_call: TRBV6-6; d_call: TRBD2; cdr3_aa: CASSFGTSVDRGEQFF; cdr3_nt: TGTGCCAGCAGTTTCGGGACTAGCGTGGATCGAGGTGAGCAGTTCTTC
clone_size: NA; j_call: TRBJ1-2; v_call: TRBV3-1/TRBV3-2; d_call: NA; cdr3_aa: CASSQDPTTGYGYTF; cdr3_nt: TGTGCCAGCAGCCAAGATCCCACGACAGGCTATGGCTACACCTTC
clone_size: NA; j_call: TRBJ1-4; v_call: TRBV7-9; d_call: NA; cdr3_aa: CASRPTGANEKLFF; cdr3_nt: TGTGCCAGCAGACCGACAGGAGCTAATGAAAAACTGTTTTTT
clone_size: NA; j_call: TRBJ2-3; v_call: TRBV30; d_call: NA; cdr3_aa: CAWSVGGSSDTQYF; cdr3_nt: TGTGCCTGGAGTGTAGGGGGTAGTTCAGATACGCAGTATTTT
clone_size: NA; j_call: TRBJ1-3; v_call: TRBV12-3/TRBV12-4; d_call: NA; cdr3_aa: CASSLVLDSSIYF; cdr3_nt: TGTGCCAGCAGTTTAGTTCTCGACAGTTCCATATATTTT
clone_size: NA; j_call: TRBJ2-7; v_call: TRBV30; d_call: TRBD1; cdr3_aa: CAWSGMTGVYEQYF; cdr3_nt: TGTGCCTGGAGTGGAATGACAGGGGTCTACGAGCAGTACTTC
clone_size: NA; j_call: TRBJ1-1; v_call: TRBV6-5; d_call: NA; cdr3_aa: CSAAGPIRTEAFF; cdr3_nt: TGCTCCGCGGCGGGCCCCATCCGCACTGAAGCTTTCTTT
clone_size: NA; j_call: TRBJ1-1; v_call: TRBV5-1; d_call: NA; cdr3_aa: CASSSRMRGQNTEAFF; cdr3_nt: TGCGCCAGCAGCTCGCGGATGAGGGGACAGAACACTGAAGCTTTCTTT
clone_size: NA; j_call: TRBJ2-7; v_call: TRBV6-1; d_call: TRBD1; cdr3_aa: CASSDPTGSEQYF; cdr3_nt: TGTGCCAGCAGTGACCCGACAGGGAGCGAGCAGTACTTC
clone_size: NA; j_call: TRBJ1-4; v_call: TRBV3-1/TRBV3-2; d_call: NA; cdr3_aa: CASSPKFSRGQKLFF; cdr3_nt: TGTGCCAGCAGCCCCAAATTTAGCAGGGGACAAAAACTGTTTTTT
clone_size: NA; j_call: TRBJ1-1; v_call: TRBV7-3; d_call: NA; cdr3_aa: CASSLMGGGSPKATEAFF; cdr3_nt: TGTGCCAGCAGCTTAATGGGCGGGGGGTCCCCAAAGGCCACTGAAGCTTTCTTT
clone_size: NA; j_call: TRBJ2-5; v_call: TRBV4-2; d_call: TRBD2; cdr3_aa: CASSQSSGGAWETQYF; cdr3_nt: TGTGCCAGCAGCCAATCTAGCGGGGGGGCCTGGGAGACCCAGTACTTC
clone_size: NA; j_call: TRBJ2-5; v_call: TRBV12-3/TRBV12-4; d_call: NA; cdr3_aa: CASYDGMWETQYF; cdr3_nt: TGTGCCAGCTATGACGGGATGTGGGAGACCCAGTACTTC
clone_size: NA; j_call: TRBJ2-3; v_call: TRBV6-4; d_call: NA; cdr3_aa: CASSDSRGTDTQYF; cdr3_nt: TGTGCCAGCAGTGACTCGAGGGGCACAGATACGCAGTATTTT
clone_size: NA; j_call: TRBJ1-2; v_call: TRBV18; d_call: NA; cdr3_aa: CASSRQSNYGYTF; cdr3_nt: TGTGCCAGCTCACGACAGAGTAACTATGGCTACACCTTC
clone_size: NA; j_call: TRBJ2-3; v_call: TRBV19; d_call: NA; cdr3_aa: CASRSTPGTDTQYF; cdr3_nt: TGTGCCAGTAGGTCAACTCCGGGCACAGATACGCAGTATTTT
clone_size: NA; j_call: TRBJ2-7; v_call: TRBV5-4; d_call: NA; cdr3_aa: CASSFPGTYEQYF; cdr3_nt: TGTGCCAGCAGCTTTCCCGGGACCTACGAGCAGTACTTC
clone_size: NA; j_call: TRBJ1-5; v_call: TRBV30; d_call: TRBD1; cdr3_aa: CAWSWTGAHQPQHF; cdr3_nt: TGTGCCTGGAGTTGGACAGGGGCCCATCAGCCCCAGCATTTT
clone_size: once; j_call: TRBJ2-3; v_call: TRBV9; d_call: TRBD1; cdr3_aa: CASSGGQGGGTDTQYF; cdr3_nt: TGTGCCAGCAGCGGTGGACAGGGTGGGGGCACAGATACGCAGTATTTT
clone_size: NA; j_call: TRBJ1-2; v_call: TRBV29-1; d_call: TRBD1; cdr3_aa: CSVELGDSYYGYTF; cdr3_nt: TGCAGCGTTGAATTAGGGGACAGCTATTATGGCTACACCTTC
clone_size: NA; j_call: TRBJ2-5; v_call: TRBV6-5; d_call: NA; cdr3_aa: CASSSVGRKETQYF; cdr3_nt: TGTGCCAGCAGTTCCGTTGGGAGGAAAGAGACCCAGTACTTC
clone_size: NA; j_call: TRBJ2-7; v_call: TRBV13; d_call: NA; cdr3_aa: CASSYSDGSVRDEQYF; cdr3_nt: TGTGCCAGCAGCTATTCGGACGGGAGTGTTAGGGACGAGCAGTACTTC
clone_size: NA; j_call: TRBJ2-2; v_call: TRBV9; d_call: TRBD2; cdr3_aa: CASTRRASGNTGELFF; cdr3_nt: TGTGCCAGCACCCGCCGGGCTAGCGGGAACACCGGGGAGCTGTTTTTT
clone_size: once; j_call: TRBJ2-3; v_call: TRBV7-2; d_call: NA; cdr3_aa: CASSSGQGMTDTQYF; cdr3_nt: TGTGCCAGCAGCTCCGGGCAGGGTATGACAGATACGCAGTATTTT
clone_size: NA; j_call: TRBJ2-1; v_call: TRBV21-1; d_call: NA; cdr3_aa: CASSPQTGNHACSYNEQFF; cdr3_nt: TGTGCCAGCAGCCCCCAGACAGGTAACCACGCTTGCTCCTACAATGAGCAGTTCTTC
clone_size: NA; j_call: TRBJ2-5; v_call: TRBV2; d_call: NA; cdr3_aa: CASSDRQGQETQYF; cdr3_nt: TGTGCCAGCAGTGATCGTCAGGGGCAAGAGACCCAGTACTTC
clone_size: NA; j_call: TRBJ1-4; v_call: TRBV11-2; d_call: NA; cdr3_aa: CASSLESRVGKLFF; cdr3_nt: TGTGCCAGCAGCTTAGAGTCCAGGGTCGGAAAACTGTTTTTT
clone_size: once; j_call: TRBJ1-5; v_call: TRBV29-1; d_call: TRBD1; cdr3_aa: CSVAWGQSNQPQHF; cdr3_nt: TGCAGCGTTGCCTGGGGACAGTCAAATCAGCCCCAGCATTTT
clone_size: NA; j_call: TRBJ1-4; v_call: TRBV5-8; d_call: NA; cdr3_aa: CASSLLSDEKLFF; cdr3_nt: TGTGCCAGCAGCTTACTATCTGATGAAAAACTGTTTTTT
clone_size: NA; j_call: TRBJ2-1; v_call: TRBV27; d_call: NA; cdr3_aa: CASSSRGGGQFF; cdr3_nt: TGTGCCAGCAGTTCCAGGGGCGGTGGGCAGTTCTTC
clone_size: NA; j_call: TRBJ1-2; v_call: TRBV27; d_call: NA; cdr3_aa: CASSPLSGRYYGYTF; cdr3_nt: TGTGCCAGCAGTCCCCTCTCCGGTCGCTACTATGGCTACACCTTC
clone_size: NA; j_call: TRBJ2-5; v_call: TRBV25-1; d_call: NA; cdr3_aa: CASSEGGAAGQETQYF; cdr3_nt: TGTGCCAGCAGTGAGGGTGGGGCCGCTGGGCAAGAGACCCAGTACTTC
clone_size: NA; j_call: TRBJ2-5; v_call: TRBV30; d_call: TRBD1; cdr3_aa: CAWSFSPGGETQYF; cdr3_nt: TGTGCCTGGAGTTTTAGTCCAGGGGGAGAGACCCAGTACTTC
clone_size: few; j_call: TRBJ2-3; v_call: TRBV30; d_call: NA; cdr3_aa: CAWRGGATDTQYF; cdr3_nt: TGTGCCTGGAGGGGCGGGGCCACAGATACGCAGTATTTT
clone_size: NA; j_call: TRBJ1-5; v_call: TRBV7-2; d_call: NA; cdr3_aa: CASSFWGEDGNQPQHF; cdr3_nt: TGTGCCAGCAGCTTTTGGGGGGAGGACGGCAATCAGCCCCAGCATTTT